Sequencing of this T cell receptor (beta chain) was carried out in a study of blood T cell repertoires in COVID-19. Turning to the study itself: Specimens from acute and convalescent COVID-19 originated in the United States, Italy and Spain.

One Seattle source followed patients from active infection through their disease course. This clone has a handful of counts. Libraries were prepared by immunoSEQ multiplex PCR; TCRdb keeps only in-frame clonotypes and omits some of them. Among under 300,000 clones listed, approximately 84% were seen once. V lost 4 bases to trimming and J lost 8 bases, with 16 bases between them. Germline values: CDR1 SGDLS, CDR2 YYNGEE. There are 14 residues in the CDR3. This chain links TRBV9 with TRBJ1-3, with D unclear. This clonotype was sampled from a human donor with COVID-19, enrolled during active disease. The donor label of this sample is uncertain. Specimen: peripheral blood. The CDR3 protein is CASSPRSSVYTIYF. The CDR3 coding sequence is TGTGCCAGCAGCCCCCGGAGTTCGGTTTACACCATATATTTT.